This T cell receptor beta chain came from a study of PD-L1 blockade in urothelial cancer. Across the whole study: Dosed intravenously at 1,200 mg every 3 weeks, atezolizumab was initiated by patients at some point between 2013 and 2014.

Some clones are missing from TCRdb's copy, which holds only in-frame ones; the method was immunoSEQ multiplex PCR. Counted here are tens of thousands of clones, 82% occurring once; the ten biggest clones make up 3% to 3.5%. This CDR3 has 16 amino acids. Germline V gene lookup returns CDR1 LGHNA and CDR2 YSLEER. V shed 1 base and J 0 bases; nucleotides not matched to a gene: 1. The specimen was PBMCs, collected around atezolizumab (anti-PD-L1) treatment. The V call is TRBV4-3, the J call TRBJ2-1, with 9 bases lining up with TRBD2. The receptor's source is a man in his 70s with urothelial cancer. The CDR3 DNA follows: TGCGCCAGCAGCCAAGGACTAGCGGACTCCTACAATGAGCAGTTCTTC. Translation gives CASSQGLADSYNEQFF.